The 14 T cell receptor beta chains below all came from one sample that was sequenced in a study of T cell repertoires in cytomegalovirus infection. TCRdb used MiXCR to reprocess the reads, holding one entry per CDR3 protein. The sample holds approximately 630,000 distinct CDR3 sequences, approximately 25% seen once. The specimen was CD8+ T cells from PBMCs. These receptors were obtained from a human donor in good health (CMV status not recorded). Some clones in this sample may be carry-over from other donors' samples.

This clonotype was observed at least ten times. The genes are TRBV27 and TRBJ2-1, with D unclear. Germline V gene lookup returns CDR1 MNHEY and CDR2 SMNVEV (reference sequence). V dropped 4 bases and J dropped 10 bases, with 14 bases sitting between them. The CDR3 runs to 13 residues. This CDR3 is CASSYFGDTEQFF. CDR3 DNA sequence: TGTGCCAGCAGTTACTTCGGCGACACCGAGCAGTTCTTC.

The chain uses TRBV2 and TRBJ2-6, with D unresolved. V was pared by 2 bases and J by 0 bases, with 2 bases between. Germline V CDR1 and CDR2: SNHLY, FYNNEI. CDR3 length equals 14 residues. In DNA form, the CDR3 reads TGTGCCAGCAGTGAACCCTCTGGGGCCAACGTCCTGACTTTC. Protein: CASSEPSGANVLTF.

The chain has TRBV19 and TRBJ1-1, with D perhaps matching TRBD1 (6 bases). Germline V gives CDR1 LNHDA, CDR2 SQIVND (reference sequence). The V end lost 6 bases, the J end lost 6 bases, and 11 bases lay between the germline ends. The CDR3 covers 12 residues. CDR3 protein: CASSRGQSEAFF. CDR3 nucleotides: TGTGCCAGTAGCCGGGGGCAGTCTGAAGCTTTCTTT.

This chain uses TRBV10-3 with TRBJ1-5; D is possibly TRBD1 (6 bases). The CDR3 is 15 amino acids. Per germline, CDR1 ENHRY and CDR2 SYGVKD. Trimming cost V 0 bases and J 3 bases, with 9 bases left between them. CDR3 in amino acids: CAISESDSANQPQHF. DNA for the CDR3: TGTGCCATCAGTGAGTCGGACAGTGCCAATCAGCCCCAGCATTTT.

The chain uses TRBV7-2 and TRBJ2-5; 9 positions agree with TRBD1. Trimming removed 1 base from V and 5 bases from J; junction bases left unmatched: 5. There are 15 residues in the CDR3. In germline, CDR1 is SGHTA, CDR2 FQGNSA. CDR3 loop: CASSLEGQGRETQYF. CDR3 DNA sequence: TGTGCCAGCAGCTTAGAGGGACAGGGAAGGGAGACCCAGTACTTC.

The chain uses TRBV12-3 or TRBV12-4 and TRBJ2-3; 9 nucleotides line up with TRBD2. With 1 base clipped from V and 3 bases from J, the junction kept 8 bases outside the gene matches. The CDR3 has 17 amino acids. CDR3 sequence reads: CASSLDLAGISTDTQYF. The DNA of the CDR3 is TGTGCCAGCAGTTTAGACCTAGCGGGGATATCTACAGATACGCAGTATTTT.

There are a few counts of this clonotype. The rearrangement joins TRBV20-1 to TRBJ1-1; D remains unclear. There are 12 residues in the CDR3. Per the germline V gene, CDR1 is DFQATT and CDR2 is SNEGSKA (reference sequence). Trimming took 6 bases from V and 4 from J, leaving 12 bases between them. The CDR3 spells CSAPRLSTEAFF. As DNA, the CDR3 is TGCAGTGCCCCACGGCTGAGCACTGAAGCTTTCTTT.

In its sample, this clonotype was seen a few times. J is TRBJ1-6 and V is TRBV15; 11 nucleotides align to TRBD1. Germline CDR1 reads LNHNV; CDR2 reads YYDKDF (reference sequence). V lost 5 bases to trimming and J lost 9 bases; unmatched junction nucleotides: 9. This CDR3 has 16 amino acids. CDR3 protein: CATSDPGTGGGSPLHF. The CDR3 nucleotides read TGTGCCACCAGCGATCCCGGGACAGGGGGAGGTTCACCCCTCCACTTT.

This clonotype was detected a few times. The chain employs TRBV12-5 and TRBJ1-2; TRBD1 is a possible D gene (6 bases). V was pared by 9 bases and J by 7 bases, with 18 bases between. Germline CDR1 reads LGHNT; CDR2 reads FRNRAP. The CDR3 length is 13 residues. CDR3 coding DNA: TGTGCTAGCCACCGCGAGGGGGAAAGTGGCTACACCTTC. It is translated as CASHREGESGYTF.

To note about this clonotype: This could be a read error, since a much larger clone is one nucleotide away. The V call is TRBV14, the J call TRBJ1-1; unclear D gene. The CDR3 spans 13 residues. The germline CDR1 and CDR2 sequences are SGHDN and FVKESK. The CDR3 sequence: CANSQVLNTEAFF. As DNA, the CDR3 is TGTGCCAACAGCCAGGTATTAAACACTGAAGCTTTCTTT.

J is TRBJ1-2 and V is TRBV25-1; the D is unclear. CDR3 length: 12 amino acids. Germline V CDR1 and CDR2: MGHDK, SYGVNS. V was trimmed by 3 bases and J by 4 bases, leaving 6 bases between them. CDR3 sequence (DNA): TGTGCCAGCAGTGACAGCACCTATGGCTACACCTTC. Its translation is CASSDSTYGYTF.

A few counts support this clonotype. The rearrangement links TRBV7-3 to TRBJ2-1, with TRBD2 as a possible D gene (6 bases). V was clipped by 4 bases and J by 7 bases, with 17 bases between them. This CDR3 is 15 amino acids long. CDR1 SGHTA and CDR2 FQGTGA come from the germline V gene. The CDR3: CASSSSGGARNEQFF. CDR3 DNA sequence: TGTGCCAGCAGCTCAAGTGGCGGGGCCCGGAATGAGCAGTTCTTC.

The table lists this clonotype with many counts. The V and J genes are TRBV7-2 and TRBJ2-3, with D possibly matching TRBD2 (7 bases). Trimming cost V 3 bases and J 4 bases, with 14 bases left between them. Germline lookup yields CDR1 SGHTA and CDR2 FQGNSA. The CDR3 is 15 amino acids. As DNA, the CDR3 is TGTGCCAGCAGCTTGTTCCGGGGGGCCCCAGATACGCAGTATTTT. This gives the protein CASSLFRGAPDTQYF.

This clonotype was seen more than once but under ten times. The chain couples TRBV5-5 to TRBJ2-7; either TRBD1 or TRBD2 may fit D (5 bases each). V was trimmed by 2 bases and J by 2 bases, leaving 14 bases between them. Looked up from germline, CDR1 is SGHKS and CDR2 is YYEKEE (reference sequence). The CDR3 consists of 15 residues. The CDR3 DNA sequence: TGTGCCAGCAGCTTAGGGACGGTAGCTACCTACGAGCAGTACGTC. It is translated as CASSLGTVATYEQYV.